This passage covers 20 T cell receptor beta chains from one sample sequenced in a study of T-cell memory formation after mild COVID-19. Via MiXCR, TCRdb re-called the 5' RACE reads, giving one row per CDR3 protein. The sample contains a few hundred thousand distinct CDR3 sequences, approximately 15% of which appear only once. Material for sequencing was PBMCs or a T cell subset sorted from them (not recorded which). The receptors were gathered from a man aged 18 to 35 who had mild COVID-19 (a few samples of this study predate the infection). Cell type and time point are not known.

This clonotype was counted a few times. The V call is TRBV7-9, the J call TRBJ2-2; D may be TRBD1 (5 bases). There are 15 residues in the CDR3. Looked up from germline, CDR1 is SEHNR and CDR2 is FQNEAQ (reference sequence). The V gene lost 5 bases and the J gene lost 1 base, with 11 bases spanning the gap. CDR3 protein: CASSPAGWNTGELFF. In nucleotides, the CDR3 is TGTGCCAGCAGCCCGGCAGGGTGGAACACCGGGGAGCTGTTTTTT.

The rearrangement uses TRBV7-2 and TRBJ2-1, with D uncertain. The CDR3 totals 16 residues. Germline assignment: CDR1 SGHTA and CDR2 FQGNSA. Trimming took off 4 bases at V and 0 bases at J, with 13 bases between the two ends. Written as DNA, the CDR3 is TGTGCCAGCAGCTCCTCCGACCGGGCCTCCTACAATGAGCAGTTCTTC. It specifies CASSSSDRASYNEQFF.

The V and J genes are TRBV20-1 and TRBJ1-5; D uncertain. CDR1 is DFQATT and CDR2 is SNEGSKA in the germline V gene (reference sequence). The CDR3 contains 17 residues. With 5 bases removed from V and 3 bases from J, the gap between germline ends came to 23 bases. CDR3 bases: TGCAGTGCTTCCCCCTCGTTTGGGGTCTATGCCAATCAGCCCCAGCATTTT. Its protein is CSASPSFGVYANQPQHF.

V is TRBV7-6 and J is TRBJ2-7, with 10 positions matching TRBD1. The V gene's germline CDR1 is SGHVS and CDR2 FNYEAQ. Losses at the gene ends were 5 bases for V and 3 bases for J; bases not matched to a gene: 4. The CDR3 loop spans 14 amino acids. In DNA form, the CDR3 reads TGTGCCAGCAGCACGGGACAGGGGCACTACGAGCAGTACTTC. Protein: CASSTGQGHYEQYF.

The chain employs TRBV10-2 and TRBJ1-5; no clear D. CDR1 is WSHSY and CDR2 is SAAADI in the germline V gene. The V end was cut by 1 base, the J end by 0 bases, with 19 bases between. The CDR3 consists of 19 residues. CDR3 sequence reads: CASSEWTGDYPHSNQPQHF. As DNA, the CDR3 is TGCGCCAGCAGTGAGTGGACCGGAGATTACCCTCATAGCAATCAGCCCCAGCATTTT.

The chain combines TRBV4-1 with TRBJ2-1, with D perhaps TRBD1 (8 bases). V was trimmed by 6 bases and J by 6 bases, leaving 18 bases between them. This CDR3 is 15 amino acids long. CDR1 is MGHRA, CDR2 YSYEKL, per germline. CDR3 loop: CASRGIQGEGNEQFF. In DNA, the CDR3 is TGCGCCAGCAGGGGGATACAGGGGGAGGGCAATGAGCAGTTCTTC.

In this sample, this clonotype turned up a few times. The V gene is TRBV20-1, the J gene TRBJ1-5; no clear D gene. V shed 6 bases and J shed 1 base, with 10 bases lying between them. CDR3 length equals 13 residues. Germline assignment: CDR1 DFQATT and CDR2 SNEGSKA (reference sequence). CDR3 protein: CSASLGSNQPQHF. The CDR3, as DNA: TGCAGTGCCTCTCTAGGGAGCAATCAGCCCCAGCATTTT.

This clonotype showed up many times. The V and J genes are TRBV5-1 and TRBJ2-3, with 10 bases lining up with TRBD1. Germline V gives CDR1 SGHRS, CDR2 YFSETQ. V was clipped by 3 bases and J by 4 bases; unmatched bases: 5. The CDR3 spans 15 residues. CDR3 residues: CASSSGTGDPDTQYF. CDR3 nucleotides: TGCGCCAGCAGCTCCGGGACAGGGGACCCAGATACGCAGTATTTT.

This clonotype was counted between two and nine times. This rearrangement joins TRBV24-1 to TRBJ2-3, with 9 positions matching TRBD2. The V segment lost 5 bases and the J segment 4 bases; nucleotides outside the gene matches: 6. The germline gives CDR1 KGHDR, CDR2 SFDVKD. The CDR3 is 15 residues long. CDR3 sequence (DNA): TGTGCCACCAGTGGGACTAGCGACTTCCCAGATACGCAGTATTTT. It specifies CATSGTSDFPDTQYF.

In this sample, this clonotype turned up a few times. The rearrangement links TRBV3-1 to TRBJ2-1, with 9 positions matching TRBD2. The junction had 8 bases not matched to a gene; V was cut back by 1 base and J by 7 bases. Germline CDR1 LGHDT, CDR2 YNNKEL (reference sequence). This CDR3 contains 16 residues. The CDR3 DNA reads as TGTGCCAGCAGCCAAGTAGGCGGGGGGGTGATAAATGAGCAGTTCTTC. It specifies CASSQVGGGVINEQFF.

This sequence joins TRBV15 and TRBJ1-5; 9 bases align to TRBD1. Germline CDR1 is LNHNV and CDR2 is YYDKDF (reference sequence). The V gene end was trimmed by 3 bases and the J gene end by 5 bases; junction bases not matched to a gene: 5. This CDR3 has 15 residues. CDR3 DNA: TGTGCCACCAGCAGTTACGACAGGGGGGATCAGCCCCAGCATTTT. Amino acid sequence: CATSSYDRGDQPQHF. The full variable domain, with the rest looked up from reference TRBV15 and TRBJ1-5, is DAMVIQNPRYQVTQFGKPVTLSCSQTLNHNVMYWYQQKSSQAPKLLFHYYDKDFNNEADTPDNFQSRRPNTSFCFLDIRSPGLGDTAMYLCATSSYDRGDQPQHFGDGTRLSIL.

This clonotype has only a few counts. The chain recombines TRBV7-9 with TRBJ2-3, with TRBD2 matching 9 bases. The ends lost 7 bases at V and 3 bases at J; junction bases unmatched: 8. The CDR3 totals 15 residues. Germline CDR1 and CDR2: SEHNR and FQNEAQ (reference sequence). In DNA form, the CDR3 reads TGTGCCAGCACCAACGCGGGGGGGAGGACAGATACGCAGTATTTT. This encodes CASTNAGGRTDTQYF.

V usage is TRBV6-5 and J usage is TRBJ1-1, with D tentatively TRBD1 (5 bases). Deletions cut 2 bases from V and 3 bases from J, with 10 bases between. CDR3 size: 14 residues. The germline V gene encodes CDR1 MNHEY and CDR2 SVGAGI. The CDR3: CASSYQPGDTEAFF. CDR3 nucleotide sequence: TGTGCCAGCAGTTACCAACCGGGGGACACTGAAGCTTTCTTT.

This clonotype showed up just a few times. The chain has TRBV5-1 and TRBJ2-1; 8 bases align to TRBD1. Looked up from germline, CDR1 is SGHRS and CDR2 is YFSETQ. The CDR3 totals 16 residues. V lost 4 bases to trimming and J lost 10 bases; unmatched junction nucleotides: 16. The CDR3 nucleotides read TGCGCCAGCAGCATCTCCGGGACAGGCGACACGGGGGAGCAGTTCTTC. Translation: CASSISGTGDTGEQFF.

This clonotype was counted between two and nine times. The chain links TRBV11-2 to TRBJ1-5; D is unclear. The CDR3 consists of 13 residues. V lost 3 bases, J lost 4 bases, and 7 bases lay in between. Per germline, CDR1 SGHAT and CDR2 FQNNGV. The DNA for the CDR3 is TGTGCCAGCAGCTTGGTTGAGAATCAGCCCCAGCATTTT. It encodes CASSLVENQPQHF.

The rearrangement uses TRBV19 and TRBJ1-5; D is unclear. This CDR3 spans 16 amino acids. Trimming removed 5 bases from V and 2 bases from J, with 16 bases in between. Germline loops: CDR1 LNHDA, CDR2 SQIVND (reference sequence). CDR3 sequence: CASSLPTGFGNQPQHF. In DNA form, the CDR3 reads TGTGCCAGTAGTCTCCCGACGGGGTTCGGCAATCAGCCCCAGCATTTT. The whole variable domain, remainder taken from reference TRBV19 and TRBJ1-5, is DGGITQSPKYLFRKEGQNVTLSCEQNLNHDAMYWYRQDPGQGLRLIYYSQIVNDFQKGDIAEGYSVSREKKESFPLTVTSAQKNPTAFYLCASSLPTGFGNQPQHFGDGTRLSIL.

The J gene is TRBJ2-3, the V gene TRBV10-3; 10 nucleotides agree with TRBD2. The CDR3 is 19 amino acids. The junction had 16 bases not matched to a gene; V was cut back by 5 bases and J by 2 bases. Per germline, CDR1 ENHRY and CDR2 SYGVKD. CDR3 DNA: TGTGCCATCAGTCTTGGTAGCGGGGGGCCCTTACGATACACAGATACGCAGTATTTT. Protein: CAISLGSGGPLRYTDTQYF.

The chain has TRBV9 and TRBJ1-4; 9 bases agree with TRBD1. The CDR3 consists of 15 residues. Germline CDR1 and CDR2: SGDLS and YYNGEE. The ends lost 4 bases at V and 8 bases at J; junction bases unmatched: 9. CDR3 sequence: CASSQGGQGGEKLFF. The CDR3, as DNA: TGTGCCAGCAGCCAAGGGGGACAGGGTGGAGAAAAACTGTTTTTT.

This clonotype has a handful of counts. The chain links TRBV24-1 to TRBJ2-3; tentative D call: TRBD2 (5 bases). Germline V gives CDR1 KGHDR, CDR2 SFDVKD. V was trimmed by 1 base and J by 4 bases, leaving 8 bases between them. This CDR3 is 14 amino acids long. CDR3 loop: CATSDLGGPDTQYF. CDR3 coding DNA: TGTGCCACCAGTGATTTAGGAGGCCCAGATACGCAGTATTTT.

This clonotype appeared a few times. The chain links TRBV10-3 to TRBJ2-5; 10 positions agree with TRBD2. The CDR3 runs 15 residues. In germline, CDR1 is ENHRY, CDR2 SYGVKD. Unmatched junction bases numbered 7, after V lost 4 bases and J lost 5 bases. In DNA, the CDR3 is TGTGCCATCAGTGGCCAGCGGGGGGGCCTGGAGACCCAGTACTTC. Its translation is CAISGQRGGLETQYF.